The clone carrying this T cell receptor beta chain was picked up many times. Its target is unknown. This sample was included in a study of read filtering for tumor transcriptome and immune sequencing. Study background: IR-seq gave about 3.5 to 10.27 million TCR reads per sample; RNA-seq gave roughly 75 to 1,400. Notes on the study in general: Sorted CD138-negative bone marrow cells were not purified T cells.

This library used roughly 370 ng RNA and molecular barcoded adaptors spanning alpha/delta and beta/gamma chains. TCRdb analysed the reads with MiXCR anew, one entry per CDR3 protein. The repertoire holds over 90,000 distinct CDR3 sequences, with 20% to 25% as singletons. Germline V CDR1 and CDR2: LGHDT, YNNKEL (reference sequence). This CDR3 contains 16 residues. V lost 1 base and J lost 8, with 17 bases in between. Sequenced input: a population of CD138-negative cells sorted from bone marrow. V and J are TRBV3-1 and TRBJ1-4, with unresolved D. This clonotype was obtained from a donor over 35 with multiple myeloma. CDR3 sequence (DNA): TGTGCCAGCAGCCAAGCCCGTGCAAGGCGAGGGGAAAAACTGTTTTTT. Translating gives CASSQARARRGEKLFF.